Here is one T cell receptor beta chain with its context. Using immunoSEQ multiplex PCR, the repertoire was profiled, and TCRdb retains in-frame clones only, with some absent. Found here are 75,000 or so clones, around 93% of them singletons; the top ten hold 0.25%. The record originates from a study of technical replicates of blood from a handful of donors. The origin of this receptor is a human donor in good health. Sample: T cells isolated from PBMCs.

CDR3 sequence reads: CASSLGLAEITGELFF. CDR3 DNA: TGTGCCAGCAGCTTGGGACTAGCGGAAATCACCGGGGAGCTGTTTTTT. The rearrangement links TRBV5-5 to TRBJ2-2; 9 bases agree with TRBD2. The germline V gene encodes CDR1 SGHKS and CDR2 YYEKEE (reference sequence). The length of the CDR3 is 16 residues. V shed 0 bases, J shed 4 bases, and the junction held 4 bases outside the gene matches.